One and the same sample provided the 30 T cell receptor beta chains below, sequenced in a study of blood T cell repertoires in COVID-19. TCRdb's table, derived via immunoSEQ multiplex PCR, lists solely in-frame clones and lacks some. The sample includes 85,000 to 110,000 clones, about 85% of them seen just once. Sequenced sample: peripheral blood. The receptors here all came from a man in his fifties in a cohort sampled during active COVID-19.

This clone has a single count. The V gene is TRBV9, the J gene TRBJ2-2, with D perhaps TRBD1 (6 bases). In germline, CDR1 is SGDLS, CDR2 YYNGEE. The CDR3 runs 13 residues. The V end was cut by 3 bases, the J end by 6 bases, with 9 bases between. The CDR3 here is CASSAQGPGELFF. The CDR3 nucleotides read TGTGCCAGCAGCGCCCAGGGGCCCGGGGAGCTGTTTTTT.

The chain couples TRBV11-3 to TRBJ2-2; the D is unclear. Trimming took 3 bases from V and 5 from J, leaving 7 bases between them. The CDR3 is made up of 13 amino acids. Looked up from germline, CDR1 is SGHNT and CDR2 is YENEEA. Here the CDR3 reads CASSLSLTGELFF. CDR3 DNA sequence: TGTGCCAGCAGCTTGAGTTTAACCGGGGAGCTGTTTTTT.

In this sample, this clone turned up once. CDR3 in DNA: TGTGCCAGCAGTGGGAGCCAGATCTGGGACACCGGGGAGCTGTTTTTT. Encoded protein: CASSGSQIWDTGELFF. V gene TRBV6-1 combines with J gene TRBJ2-2; D call uncertain. Germline CDR1 and CDR2: MNHNS and SASEGT. There are 16 residues in the CDR3. Trimming took 4 bases from V and 3 from J, leaving 15 bases between them.

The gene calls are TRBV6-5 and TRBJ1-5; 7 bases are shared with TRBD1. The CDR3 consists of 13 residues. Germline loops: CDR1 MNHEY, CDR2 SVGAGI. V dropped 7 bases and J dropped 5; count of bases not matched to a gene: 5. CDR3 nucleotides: TGTGCCAGCAATAGACAGGGTGATCAGCCCCAGCATTTT. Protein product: CASNRQGDQPQHF.

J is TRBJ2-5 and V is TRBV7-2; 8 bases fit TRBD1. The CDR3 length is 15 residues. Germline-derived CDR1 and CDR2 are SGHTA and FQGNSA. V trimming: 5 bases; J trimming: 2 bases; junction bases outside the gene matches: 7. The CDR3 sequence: CASSNPTGAQETQYF. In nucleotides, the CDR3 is TGTGCCAGCAGCAACCCGACAGGGGCGCAAGAGACCCAGTACTTC.

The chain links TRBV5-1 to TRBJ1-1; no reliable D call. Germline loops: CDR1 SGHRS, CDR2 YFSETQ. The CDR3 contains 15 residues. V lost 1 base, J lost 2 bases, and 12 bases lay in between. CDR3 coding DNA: TGCGCCAGCAGCTTGACTATCGGGGAAAACACTGAAGCTTTCTTT. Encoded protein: CASSLTIGENTEAFF.

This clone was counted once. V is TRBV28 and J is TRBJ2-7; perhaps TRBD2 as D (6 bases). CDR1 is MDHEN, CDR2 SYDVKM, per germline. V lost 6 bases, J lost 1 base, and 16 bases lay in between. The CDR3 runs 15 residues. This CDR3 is CASRRRGLSSYEQYV. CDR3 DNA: TGTGCCAGCAGGCGCCGGGGACTTTCGTCCTACGAGCAGTACGTC.

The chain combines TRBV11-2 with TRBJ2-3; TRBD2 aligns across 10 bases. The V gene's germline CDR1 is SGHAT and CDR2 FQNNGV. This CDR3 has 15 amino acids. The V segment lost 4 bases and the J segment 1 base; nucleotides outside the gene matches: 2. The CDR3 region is CASSSLAGGTDTQYF. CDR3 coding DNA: TGTGCCAGCAGCTCCCTAGCGGGGGGCACAGATACGCAGTATTTT.

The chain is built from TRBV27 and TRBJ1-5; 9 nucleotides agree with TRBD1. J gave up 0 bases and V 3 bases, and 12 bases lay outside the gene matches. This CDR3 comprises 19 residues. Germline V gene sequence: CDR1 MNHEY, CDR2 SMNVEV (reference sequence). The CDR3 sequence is CASSFYRDRDQYSNQPQHF. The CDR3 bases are TGTGCCAGCAGTTTTTACCGGGACAGGGACCAATATAGCAATCAGCCCCAGCATTTT.

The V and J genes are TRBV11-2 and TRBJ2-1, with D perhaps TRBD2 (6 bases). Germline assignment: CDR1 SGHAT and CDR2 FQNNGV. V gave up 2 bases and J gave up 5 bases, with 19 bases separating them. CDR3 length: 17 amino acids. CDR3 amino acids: CASSLSQAGLLDNEQFF. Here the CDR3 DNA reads TGTGCCAGCAGCTTAAGTCAAGCGGGCCTACTCGACAATGAGCAGTTCTTC.

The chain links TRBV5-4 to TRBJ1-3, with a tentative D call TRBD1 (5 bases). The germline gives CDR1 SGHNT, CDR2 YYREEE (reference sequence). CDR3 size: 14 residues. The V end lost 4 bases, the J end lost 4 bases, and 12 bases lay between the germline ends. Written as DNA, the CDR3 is TGTGCCAGCAGCCCCCAACGGGGGGGAAACACCATATATTTT. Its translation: CASSPQRGGNTIYF.

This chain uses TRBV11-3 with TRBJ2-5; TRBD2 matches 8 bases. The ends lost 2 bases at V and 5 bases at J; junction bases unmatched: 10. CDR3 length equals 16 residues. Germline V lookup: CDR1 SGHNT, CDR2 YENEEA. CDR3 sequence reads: CASSLRRGGVRETQYF. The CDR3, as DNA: TGTGCCAGCAGCTTACGTCGGGGGGGTGTCCGGGAGACCCAGTACTTC.

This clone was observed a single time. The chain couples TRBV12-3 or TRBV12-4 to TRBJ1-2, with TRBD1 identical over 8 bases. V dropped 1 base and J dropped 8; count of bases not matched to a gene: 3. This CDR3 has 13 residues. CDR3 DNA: TGTGCCAGCAGTTTAGGGACAGGGTCAGGCTACACCTTC. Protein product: CASSLGTGSGYTF.

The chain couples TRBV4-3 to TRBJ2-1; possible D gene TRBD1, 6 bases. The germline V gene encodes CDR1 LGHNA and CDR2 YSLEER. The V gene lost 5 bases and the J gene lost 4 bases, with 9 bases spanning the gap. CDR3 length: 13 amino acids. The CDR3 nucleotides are TGCGCCAGCAGCAACGGACAGTACAATGAGCAGTTCTTC. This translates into CASSNGQYNEQFF.

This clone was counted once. The CDR3 is CASSGVGGETQYF. CDR3 DNA sequence: TGTGCCAGCAGTGGGGTAGGGGGAGAGACCCAGTACTTC. V gene TRBV28 combines with J gene TRBJ2-5; D is possibly TRBD1 (6 bases). The CDR3 is 13 amino acids. V lost 5 bases and J lost 4, with 11 bases in between. Germline CDR1 and CDR2: MDHEN and SYDVKM.

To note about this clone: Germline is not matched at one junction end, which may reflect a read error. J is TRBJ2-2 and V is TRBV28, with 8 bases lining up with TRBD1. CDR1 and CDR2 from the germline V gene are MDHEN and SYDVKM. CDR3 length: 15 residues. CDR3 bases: TGTGCCCGCAGTCCCCGACAGGGGTCGGCCGGGGAGCTGTTTTTT. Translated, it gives CARSPRQGSAGELFF. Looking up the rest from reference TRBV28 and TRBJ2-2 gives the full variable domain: DVKVTQSSRYLVKRTGEKVFLECVQDMDHENMFWYRQDPGLGLRLIYFSYDVKMKEKGDIPEGYSVSREKKERFSLILESASTNQTSMYLCARSPRQGSAGELFFGEGSRLTVL.

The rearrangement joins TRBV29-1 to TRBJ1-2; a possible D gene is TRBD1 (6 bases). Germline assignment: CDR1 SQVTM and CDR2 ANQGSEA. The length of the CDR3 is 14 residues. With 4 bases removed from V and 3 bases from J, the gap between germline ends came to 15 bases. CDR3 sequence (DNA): TGCAGCGTTGGAGAGGGGGACACCTACTATGGCTACACCTTC. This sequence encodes CSVGEGDTYYGYTF.

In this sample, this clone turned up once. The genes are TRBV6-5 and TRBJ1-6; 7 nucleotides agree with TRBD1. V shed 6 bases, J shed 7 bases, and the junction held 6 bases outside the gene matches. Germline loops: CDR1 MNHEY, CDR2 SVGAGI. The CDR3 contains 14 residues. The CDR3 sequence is CASSPGQQNSPLHF. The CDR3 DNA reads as TGTGCCAGCAGCCCGGGACAGCAGAATTCACCCCTCCACTTT.

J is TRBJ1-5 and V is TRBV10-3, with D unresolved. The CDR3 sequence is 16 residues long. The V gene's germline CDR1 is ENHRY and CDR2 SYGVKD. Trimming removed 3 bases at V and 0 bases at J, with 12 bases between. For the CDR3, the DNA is TGTGCCATCAGTGAAGAGGGAGGTACTAGCAATCAGCCCCAGCATTTT. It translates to CAISEEGGTSNQPQHF.

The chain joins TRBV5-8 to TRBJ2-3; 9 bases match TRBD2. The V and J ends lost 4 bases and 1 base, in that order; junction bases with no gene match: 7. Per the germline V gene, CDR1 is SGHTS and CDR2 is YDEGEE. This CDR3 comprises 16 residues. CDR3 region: CASSLPAGGGTDTQYF. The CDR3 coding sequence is TGTGCCAGCAGCCTTCCGGCGGGGGGGGGCACAGATACGCAGTATTTT.

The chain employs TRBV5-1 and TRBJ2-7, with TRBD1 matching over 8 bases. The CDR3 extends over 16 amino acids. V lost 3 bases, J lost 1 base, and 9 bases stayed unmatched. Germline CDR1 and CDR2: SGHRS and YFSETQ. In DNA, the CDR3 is TGCGCCAGCAGCTCGCAGGGGGCAATAAGGTCCTACGAGCAGTACTTC. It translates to CASSSQGAIRSYEQYF.

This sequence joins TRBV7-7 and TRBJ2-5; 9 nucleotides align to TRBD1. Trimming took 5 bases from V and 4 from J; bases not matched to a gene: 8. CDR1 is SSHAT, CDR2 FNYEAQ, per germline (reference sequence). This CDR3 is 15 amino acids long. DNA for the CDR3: TGTGCCAGCAGCGCAACAGGGGGCGCGTTAGAGACCCAGTACTTC. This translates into CASSATGGALETQYF.

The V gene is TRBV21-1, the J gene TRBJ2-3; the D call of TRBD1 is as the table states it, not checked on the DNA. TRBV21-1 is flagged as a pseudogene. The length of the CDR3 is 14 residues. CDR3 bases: TGTGCCAGCAGCAGGGACAGGGATCTCGATACGCAGTATTTT. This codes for CASSRDRDLDTQYF.

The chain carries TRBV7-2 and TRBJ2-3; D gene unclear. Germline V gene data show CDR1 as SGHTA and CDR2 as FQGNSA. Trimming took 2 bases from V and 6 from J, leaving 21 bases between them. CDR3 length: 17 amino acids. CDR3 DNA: TGTGCCAGCAGCTTAACATTTACCGCAAAATCCTCGGATACGCAGTATTTT. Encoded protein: CASSLTFTAKSSDTQYF.

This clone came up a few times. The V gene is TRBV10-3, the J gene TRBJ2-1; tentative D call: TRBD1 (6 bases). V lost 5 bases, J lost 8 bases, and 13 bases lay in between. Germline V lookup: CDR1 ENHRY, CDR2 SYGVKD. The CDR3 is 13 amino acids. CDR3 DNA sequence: TGTGCCATCAGTAAGGGGGTATTGGATGAGCAGTTCTTC. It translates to CAISKGVLDEQFF.

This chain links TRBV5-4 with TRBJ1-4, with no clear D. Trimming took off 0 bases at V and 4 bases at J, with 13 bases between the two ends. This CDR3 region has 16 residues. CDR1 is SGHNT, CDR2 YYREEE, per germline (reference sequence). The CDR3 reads CASSLGLGSGNEKLFF. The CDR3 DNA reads TGTGCCAGCAGCTTGGGCCTAGGGAGTGGTAATGAAAAACTGTTTTTT.

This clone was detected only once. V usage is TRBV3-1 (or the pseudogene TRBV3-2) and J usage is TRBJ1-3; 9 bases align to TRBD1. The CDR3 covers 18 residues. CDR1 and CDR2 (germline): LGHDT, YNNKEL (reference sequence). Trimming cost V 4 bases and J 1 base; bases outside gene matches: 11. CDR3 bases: TGTGCCAGCAGCCCCGGGACAGGGAATGGAGTATCTGGAAACACCATATATTTT. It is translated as CASSPGTGNGVSGNTIYF.

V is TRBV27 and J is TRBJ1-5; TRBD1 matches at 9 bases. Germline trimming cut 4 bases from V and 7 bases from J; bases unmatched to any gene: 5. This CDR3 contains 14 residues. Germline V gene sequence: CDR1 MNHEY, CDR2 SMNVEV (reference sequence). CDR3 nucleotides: TGTGCCAGCAGTTCAGGACAGGGGAGACAGCCCCAGCATTTT. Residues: CASSSGQGRQPQHF.

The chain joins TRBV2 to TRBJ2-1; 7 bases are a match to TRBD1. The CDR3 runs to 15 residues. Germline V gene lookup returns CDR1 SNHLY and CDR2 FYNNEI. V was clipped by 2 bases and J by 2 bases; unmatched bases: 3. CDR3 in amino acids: CASSEMRGPYNEQFF. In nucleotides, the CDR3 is TGTGCCAGCAGTGAAATGAGGGGGCCCTACAATGAGCAGTTCTTC.

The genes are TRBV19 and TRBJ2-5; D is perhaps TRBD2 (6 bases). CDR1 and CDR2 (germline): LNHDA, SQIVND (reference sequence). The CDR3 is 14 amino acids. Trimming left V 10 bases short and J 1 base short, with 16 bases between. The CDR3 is CATSDRRAQETQYF. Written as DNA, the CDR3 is TGTGCCACTAGCGATCGGAGGGCCCAAGAGACCCAGTACTTC.